One and the same sample provided the 14 T cell receptor beta chains below, sequenced in a study of blood T cell repertoires in COVID-19 (dated by TCRdb to 2020 to 2021). Library preparation was by the immunoSEQ multiplex PCR assay. This is the immuneACCESS table as TCRdb keeps it, with only in-frame sequences that have V and J called. A part of the clones is gone; compared with another copy, unresolved V genes explain less than half, and the rest is unexplained. Within this sample are 52,000 or so clones, with over 75% of them counted one time only. The ten largest make up roughly an eighth of the sample. The specimen was peripheral blood. The receptor source for this set is a human donor in a cohort sampled during active COVID-19.

The chain joins TRBV5-4 to TRBJ2-5; 7 bases map to TRBD1. CDR1 and CDR2 (germline): SGHNT, YYREEE (reference sequence). J was trimmed by 5 bases and V by 4 bases; bases with no gene match: 11. The CDR3 is made up of 15 amino acids. CDR3 residues: CASSAKTGARETQYF. The CDR3 DNA is TGTGCCAGCAGCGCCAAAACAGGGGCAAGGGAGACCCAGTACTTC.

The rearrangement links TRBV3-1 (or the pseudogene TRBV3-2) to TRBJ1-2; 7 bases map to TRBD1. Losses at the gene ends were 7 bases for V and 4 bases for J; bases not matched to a gene: 9. CDR1 LGHDT and CDR2 YNNKEL come from the germline V gene (reference sequence). This CDR3 is built from 14 residues. CDR3 loop: CASTQGRTGYGYTF. CDR3 bases: TGTGCCAGCACCCAGGGTCGGACAGGCTATGGCTACACCTTC.

The gene calls are TRBV6-4 and TRBJ2-1; TRBD2 aligns across 14 bases. Unmatched junction bases numbered 6, after V lost 3 bases and J lost 8 bases. The CDR3 has 16 amino acids. Germline CDR1 reads MRHNA; CDR2 reads SNTAGT. DNA for the CDR3: TGTGCCAGCAGTGAAGGGACTAGCGGGAGAAGCGATGAGCAGTTCTTC. Its translation: CASSEGTSGRSDEQFF.

V usage is TRBV4-3 and J usage is TRBJ2-5; D is perhaps TRBD2 (5 bases). Germline lookup yields CDR1 LGHNA and CDR2 YSLEER. The CDR3 length is 16 residues. V lost 1 base, J lost 1 base, and 13 bases lay in between. The CDR3 is CASSQVLPGSQETQYF. DNA for the CDR3: TGCGCCAGCAGCCAAGTATTGCCGGGAAGCCAAGAGACCCAGTACTTC.

The V and J genes are TRBV19 and TRBJ2-5; D unresolved. V was pared by 3 bases and J by 5 bases, with 7 bases between. Germline V CDR1 and CDR2: LNHDA, SQIVND (reference sequence). The length of the CDR3 is 12 residues. CDR3 DNA sequence: TGTGCCAGTAGTATGGCTTGGGAGACCCAGTACTTC. It is translated as CASSMAWETQYF.

Regarding this clone: The sample contains more than one DNA sequence encoding this CDR3. V usage is TRBV19 and J usage is TRBJ1-2; a weak D match, TRBD1 (5 bases). Deletions cut 5 bases from V and 4 bases from J, with 11 bases between. Per the germline V gene, CDR1 is LNHDA and CDR2 is SQIVND (reference sequence). CDR3 length equals 13 residues. The CDR3 bases are TGTGCCAGTAGTCCCGACAGAAGCTATGGCTACACCTTC. Translating it yields CASSPDRSYGYTF.

The J gene is TRBJ2-3, the V gene TRBV7-8, with D tentatively TRBD2 (6 bases). Germline V CDR1 and CDR2: SGHVS, FQNEAQ. This CDR3 comprises 20 residues. Trimming stripped 5 bases from V and 4 bases from J, with 31 bases between. The CDR3 here is CASSPPAYGLEGAVADTQYF. The DNA for the CDR3 is TGTGCCAGCAGCCCCCCGGCATACGGGTTGGAGGGAGCGGTGGCAGATACGCAGTATTTT.

The CDR3 is CASSVRSGQVETQYF. The CDR3 DNA reads TGTGCCAGCAGCGTCCGTTCAGGGCAGGTTGAGACCCAGTACTTC. The J gene is TRBJ2-5, the V gene TRBV9; D possibly corresponds to TRBD1 (5 bases). CDR1 and CDR2 (germline): SGDLS, YYNGEE. Trimming shortened V by 2 bases and J by 5 bases, and 16 bases separated the two germline ends. The CDR3 covers 15 residues.

The genes are TRBV5-1 and TRBJ1-1; 9 nucleotides align to TRBD1. The J segment lost 6 bases and the V segment lost 5 bases, leaving 5 bases of the junction unmatched. Germline V gene sequence: CDR1 SGHRS, CDR2 YFSETQ. The CDR3 is made up of 13 amino acids. The CDR3 nucleotides read TGCGCCAGCAGGGGACAGGGCAATGCTGAAGCTTTCTTT. Amino acids: CASRGQGNAEAFF. Filled out from reference TRBV5-1 and TRBJ1-1, the complete variable domain reads KAGVTQTPRYLIKTRGQQVTLSCSPISGHRSVSWYQQTPGQGLQFLFEYFSETQRNKGNFPGRFSGRQFSNSRSEMNVSTLELGDSALYLCASRGQGNAEAFFGQGTRLTVV.

This chain joins TRBV30 and TRBJ1-2, with 7 bases lining up with TRBD1. This CDR3 has 12 amino acids. V shed 1 base, J shed 9 bases, and the junction held 5 bases outside the gene matches. Germline V gene sequence: CDR1 GTSNPN, CDR2 SVGIG (reference sequence). Here the CDR3 DNA reads TGTGCCTGGAGTGGAGGGGGCGGTAGCTACACCTTC. It specifies CAWSGGGGSYTF.

A remark on this clone: The sample holds other DNA sequences that translate to the same CDR3. V gene TRBV11-3 combines with J gene TRBJ2-1; TRBD1 aligns across 7 bases. V gave up 5 bases and J gave up 6 bases; unmatched junction bases: 4. The germline V gene encodes CDR1 SGHNT and CDR2 YENEEA. This CDR3 contains 13 residues. CDR3 region: CASSLDRVNEQFF. In nucleotides, the CDR3 is TGTGCCAGCAGCCTTGACAGGGTCAATGAGCAGTTCTTC.

The genes are TRBV6-5 and TRBJ1-4; possible D gene TRBD1, 6 bases. The V and J ends lost 1 base and 2 bases respectively, with 11 bases between them. The CDR3 has 16 residues. Germline V gene lookup returns CDR1 MNHEY and CDR2 SVGAGI. The CDR3 sequence is CASSYWQGWTNEKLFF. For the CDR3, the DNA is TGTGCCAGCAGTTACTGGCAGGGGTGGACTAATGAAAAACTGTTTTTT.

The chain has TRBV27 and TRBJ2-1, with unresolved D. Germline assignment: CDR1 MNHEY and CDR2 SMNVEV (reference sequence). There are 15 residues in the CDR3. The V and J ends lost 3 bases and 3 bases respectively, with 12 bases between them. The CDR3, as DNA: TGTGCCAGCAGTTTGAGGAGCGCCTTCTACAATGAGCAGTTCTTC. Amino acids: CASSLRSAFYNEQFF.

The chain has TRBV11-3 and TRBJ2-3; D unclear. Germline V gene data show CDR1 as SGHNT and CDR2 as YENEEA. V was trimmed by 5 bases and J by 0 bases, leaving 6 bases between them. The CDR3 covers 13 residues. The DNA for the CDR3 is TGTGCCAGCAGCCTATCTAGCACAGATACGCAGTATTTT. Translation: CASSLSSTDTQYF.